The 30 T cell receptor beta chains reported below all come from one sample, sequenced in a study of T cells in Graves' hyperthyroidism and ophthalmopathy. Amplification targeted TCR beta CDR3 regions from RNA transcripts. The HTBI set primed first-round TCR CDR3 RT-PCR. Via MiXCR, TCRdb re-called the multiplex PCR reads, giving one row per CDR3 protein. The sample contains around 600,000 distinct CDR3 sequences, roughly 15% of which appear only once. Sample: blood. These receptors came from a middle-aged woman with Graves' ophthalmopathy.

The chain links TRBV4-1 to TRBJ2-7; perhaps TRBD1 as D (5 bases). There are 14 residues in the CDR3. V lost 0 bases, J lost 6 bases, and 12 bases lay in between. Germline-derived CDR1 and CDR2 are MGHRA and YSYEKL. The CDR3 DNA reads as TGCGCCAGCAGCCAAGAACCAGGGTGGGGCGAGCAGTACTTC. It yields the protein CASSQEPGWGEQYF.

The table lists this clonotype with many counts. The V gene is TRBV2, the J gene TRBJ2-1; 13 bases match TRBD2. CDR3 length: 14 residues. The trim removed 1 base at V and 10 bases at J, leaving 1 base unmatched. Germline loops: CDR1 SNHLY, CDR2 FYNNEI. The CDR3 DNA is TGTGCCAGCAGTGAAGTACTAGCGGGGGGGGAGCAGTTCTTC. Translated: CASSEVLAGGEQFF.

This clonotype was detected many times. CDR3 coding DNA: TGTGCCAGCAGACCCGGACCTATGAACACTGAAGCTTTCTTT. Its translation is CASRPGPMNTEAFF. The chain carries TRBV28 and TRBJ1-1; D is unclear. The CDR3 contains 14 residues. Deletions cut 6 bases from V and 0 bases from J, with 11 bases between. CDR1 MDHEN and CDR2 SYDVKM come from the germline V gene.

This clonotype was seen more than once but under ten times. CDR3: CASSLVQSTEAFF. The CDR3 DNA sequence: TGTGCCAGCAGCTTAGTTCAGTCCACTGAAGCTTTCTTT. The V and J genes are TRBV7-9 and TRBJ1-1; no firm D call. This CDR3 contains 13 residues. V lost 1 base and J 4 bases, leaving 7 bases between the germline ends. Germline loops: CDR1 SEHNR, CDR2 FQNEAQ (reference sequence).

The V gene is TRBV28, the J gene TRBJ2-7; no clear D. The ends were cut back, 5 bases at V and 0 bases at J, with 17 bases in the middle. This CDR3 is built from 16 residues. Germline V lookup: CDR1 MDHEN, CDR2 SYDVKM. CDR3 in amino acids: CASSPLPVLGSYEQYF. CDR3 in DNA: TGTGCCAGCAGTCCCTTGCCGGTTTTAGGCTCCTACGAGCAGTACTTC.

The table lists this clonotype with a few counts. V and J are TRBV18 and TRBJ1-5, with 7 positions matching TRBD1. This CDR3 has 15 amino acids. CDR1 KGHSH and CDR2 LQKENI come from the germline V gene. J was trimmed by 4 bases and V by 4 bases; bases with no gene match: 7. CDR3 DNA: TGTGCCAGCTCACTAGTAGACAGGGTTAATCAGCCCCAGCATTTT. Its protein is CASSLVDRVNQPQHF.

This rearrangement joins TRBV7-8 to TRBJ2-1; 14 bases fit TRBD2. The germline V gene has CDR1 SGHVS and CDR2 FQNEAQ. The CDR3 consists of 17 residues. Losses at the gene ends were 1 base for V and 5 bases for J; bases not matched to a gene: 4. The CDR3 DNA follows: TGTGCCAGCAGCTTAGTGGGACTAGCGGGGGAAAACAATGAGCAGTTCTTC. As protein: CASSLVGLAGENNEQFF.

This clonotype was counted at least ten times. V gene TRBV30 combines with J gene TRBJ2-1, with TRBD2 matching 9 bases. The CDR3 is made up of 15 amino acids. The germline V gene has CDR1 GTSNPN and CDR2 SVGIG (reference sequence). V was pared by 0 bases and J by 6 bases, with 6 bases of the junction left unmatched. Here the CDR3 reads CAWSVGLAGSNEQFF. Here the CDR3 DNA reads TGTGCCTGGAGTGTTGGCCTAGCGGGAAGCAATGAGCAGTTCTTC.

This clonotype was seen at least ten times. The gene calls are TRBV30 and TRBJ2-7; D might be TRBD2 (6 bases). Trimming removed 0 bases from V and 4 bases from J, with 13 bases in between. CDR3 length equals 14 residues. Germline CDR1 GTSNPN, CDR2 SVGIG (reference sequence). The CDR3 nucleotides read TGTGCCTGGAGTGTCCCGGGAGTGGGTTACGAGCAGTACTTC. This encodes CAWSVPGVGYEQYF.

This clonotype was seen at least ten times. This rearrangement joins TRBV15 to TRBJ1-3, with 9 bases fitting TRBD1. Germline CDR1 is LNHNV and CDR2 is YYDKDF (reference sequence). V shed 5 bases and J 8 bases; nucleotides not matched to a gene: 7. The CDR3 contains 14 residues. CDR3 nucleotides: TGTGCCACCAGCGACGGGACAGGGATGCACACCATATATTTT. Amino acid sequence: CATSDGTGMHTIYF.

There are many counts of this clonotype. The rearrangement uses TRBV27 and TRBJ2-3; D may be TRBD2 (6 bases). Germline V lookup: CDR1 MNHEY, CDR2 SMNVEV (reference sequence). The V end lost 3 bases, the J end lost 5 bases, and 12 bases lay between the germline ends. This CDR3 has 14 amino acids. CDR3 DNA sequence: TGTGCCAGCAGTTTGGCGGGATTGAGAGATACGCAGTATTTT. As protein: CASSLAGLRDTQYF.

The CDR3 loop reads CASGVGRVVGTNEKLFF. The CDR3 DNA is TGTGCCAGCGGGGTCGGCAGGGTCGTTGGAACTAATGAAAAACTGTTTTTT. This chain links TRBV2 with TRBJ1-4; TRBD1 is a possible D gene (5 bases). This CDR3 has 17 residues. The V gene lost 8 bases and the J gene lost 1 base, with 20 bases spanning the gap. Germline loops: CDR1 SNHLY, CDR2 FYNNEI.

This clonotype has just a few counts. V usage is TRBV28 and J usage is TRBJ2-3; 12 bases map to TRBD1. The V gene's germline CDR1 is MDHEN and CDR2 SYDVKM. The CDR3 length is 17 residues. V lost 3 bases to trimming and J lost 3 bases; unmatched junction nucleotides: 7. The CDR3 here is CASSFSPGQGATDTQYF. The CDR3 DNA follows: TGTGCCAGCAGTTTTTCGCCGGGACAGGGGGCTACAGATACGCAGTATTTT.

With regard to this clonotype: One junction end disagrees with the germline gene, perhaps due to a read error. The V gene is TRBV7-9, the J gene TRBJ2-2; 12 bases align to TRBD1. Germline V gene lookup returns CDR1 SEHNR and CDR2 FQNEAQ (reference sequence). The CDR3 has 16 residues. The CDR3 bases are TGTGCCAGCAGCTCCCGGGACAGGGGGCTCACCGGGGGGCTGTTTTTT. Translation gives CASSSRDRGLTGGLFF.

This clonotype was counted at least ten times. The V gene is TRBV4-2, the J gene TRBJ2-2; D might be TRBD1 or TRBD2, each matching 5 bases. CDR3 length: 15 residues. CDR1 is LGHNA, CDR2 YNFKEQ, per germline. V lost 4 bases to trimming and J lost 1 base, with 10 bases between them. Written as DNA, the CDR3 is TGTGCCAGCAGCCCGGGACCCCTGAACACCGGGGAGCTGTTTTTT. Amino acid sequence: CASSPGPLNTGELFF.

This clonotype was seen repeatedly, ten times or more. V and J are TRBV12-3 or TRBV12-4 and TRBJ1-5; 7 bases line up with TRBD1. The V gene end was trimmed by 6 bases and the J gene end by 6 bases; junction bases not matched to a gene: 11. The CDR3 extends over 15 amino acids. CDR3: CASSPTQGQSQPQHF. The DNA for the CDR3 is TGTGCCAGCAGCCCTACACAGGGGCAGTCTCAGCCCCAGCATTTT.

In this sample, this clonotype turned up many times. Here the CDR3 DNA reads TGTGCCAGCAGCTTAGTGGCAGGGAGCACTGAAGCTTTCTTT. Its protein product is CASSLVAGSTEAFF. The chain employs TRBV7-9 and TRBJ1-1, with D possibly TRBD1 on 5 matching bases. From germline, CDR1 is SEHNR and CDR2 FQNEAQ (reference sequence). Trimming shortened V by 1 base and J by 4 bases, and 10 bases separated the two germline ends. This CDR3 is built from 14 residues. Using reference TRBV7-9 and TRBJ1-1 for the parts outside the CDR3, the full variable domain is DTGVSQNPRHKITKRGQNVTFRCDPISEHNRLYWYRQTLGQGPEFLTYFQNEAQLEKSRLLSDRFSAERPKGSFSTLEIQRTEQGDSAMYLCASSLVAGSTEAFFGQGTRLTVV.

This clonotype occurred many times. V usage is TRBV6-1 and J usage is TRBJ2-1; 9 bases line up with TRBD2. With 3 bases clipped from V and 4 bases from J, the junction kept 4 bases outside the gene matches. CDR3 size: 15 residues. Germline assignment: CDR1 MNHNS and CDR2 SASEGT. CDR3 amino acids: CASSDSGGTYNEQFF. CDR3 sequence (DNA): TGTGCCAGCAGTGATAGCGGGGGAACATACAATGAGCAGTTCTTC.

Worth noting for this clonotype: A clone one base away is much larger, so this may be a read error. This chain links TRBV28 with TRBJ2-2; D gene uncertain. The germline CDR1 and CDR2 sequences are MDHEN and SYDVKM. The CDR3 has 15 amino acids. Trimming shortened V by 3 bases and J by 5 bases, and 13 bases separated the two germline ends. The chain's CDR3 is CASSLGIPGTGELFF. CDR3 DNA: TGTGCCAGCAGTTTGGGGATACCTGGGACCGGGGAGCTGTTTTTT.

This clonotype came up many times. CDR3 DNA sequence: TGTGCCAGCAGTGTTGGGACAGGATTCTACGAGCAGTACTTC. Its translation: CASSVGTGFYEQYF. The rearrangement uses TRBV28 and TRBJ2-7; TRBD1 aligns across 8 bases. The CDR3 has 14 amino acids. Germline V CDR1 and CDR2: MDHEN, SYDVKM. J lost 3 bases, V lost 5 bases, and 6 bases had no gene match.

This clonotype has a handful of counts. The rearrangement joins TRBV6-5 to TRBJ2-1, with TRBD1 identical over 10 bases. The CDR3 is made up of 17 amino acids. With 1 base clipped from V and 4 bases from J, the junction kept 7 bases outside the gene matches. The germline V gene encodes CDR1 MNHEY and CDR2 SVGAGI. The CDR3 DNA reads as TGTGCCAGCAGTTACTTACAAGGGACAGGGGCTTACAATGAGCAGTTCTTC. Amino acid sequence: CASSYLQGTGAYNEQFF.

Concerning this clonotype: A much bigger clone sits one base away, suggesting this may be a read error. The chain couples TRBV2 to TRBJ1-2, with 7 bases identical to TRBD1. From germline, CDR1 is SNHLY and CDR2 FYNNEI. This CDR3 region has 13 residues. DNA of the CDR3: TGTGCCAGCAGCGTTACAGGGGTCTCTGGCTTCACCTTC. Translation: CASSVTGVSGFTF.

At least ten counts were recorded for this clonotype. The chain employs TRBV6-1 and TRBJ2-3, with a tentative D call TRBD1 (6 bases). V lost 4 bases and J 0 bases, leaving 11 bases between the germline ends. Germline V gene sequence: CDR1 MNHNS, CDR2 SASEGT. This CDR3 is 15 amino acids long. As DNA, the CDR3 is TGTGCCAGCAGTGGGGACATTCTTAGCACAGATACGCAGTATTTT. It translates to CASSGDILSTDTQYF.

Comment on this clonotype: A read error is possible here, since a much larger clone lies one base away. This sequence joins TRBV6-1 and TRBJ1-4; D gene unclear. The V gene's germline CDR1 is MNHNS and CDR2 SASEGT. The CDR3 runs 15 residues. This chain's CDR3 is CASRSYSATNEELFF. CDR3 sequence (DNA): TGTGCCAGCAGATCATATAGTGCAACTAATGAAGAACTGTTTTTT.

In its sample, this clonotype was seen many times. The chain links TRBV18 to TRBJ1-1; TRBD1 matches at 7 bases. The CDR3 consists of 15 residues. CDR1 KGHSH and CDR2 LQKENI come from the germline V gene. The J segment lost 0 bases and the V segment lost 3 bases, leaving 4 bases of the junction unmatched. The CDR3 DNA sequence: TGTGCCAGCTCACCGCTGACAGGGTTGAACACTGAAGCTTTCTTT. As protein: CASSPLTGLNTEAFF.

This clonotype was recorded at least ten times. The chain uses TRBV29-1 and TRBJ2-5; D gene unclear. Germline loops: CDR1 SQVTM, CDR2 ANQGSEA. The V and J ends lost 4 bases and 3 bases respectively, with 9 bases between them. The CDR3 consists of 12 residues. CDR3 sequence (DNA): TGCAGCGTTGTCCTAGTCGAAGAGACCCAGTACTTC. It translates to CSVVLVEETQYF. Full variable domain (remainder filled in from reference TRBV29-1 and TRBJ2-5): SAVISQKPSRDICQRGTSLTIQCQVDSQVTMMFWYRQQPGQSLTLIATANQGSEATYESGFVIDKFPISRPNLTFSTLTVSNMSPEDSSIYLCSVVLVEETQYFGPGTRLLVL.

This clonotype has a count of ten or more. This sequence joins TRBV7-3 and TRBJ1-1; D gene ambiguous. CDR1 and CDR2 from the germline V gene are SGHTA and FQGTGA. The V and J ends lost 5 bases and 0 bases respectively, with 7 bases between them. The CDR3 is made up of 13 amino acids. CDR3 in DNA: TGTGCCAGCAGCCAAAACCTGAACACTGAAGCTTTCTTT. Protein product: CASSQNLNTEAFF.

The rearrangement links TRBV20-1 to TRBJ1-2; D call uncertain. Trimming took off 5 bases at V and 1 base at J, with 5 bases between the two ends. CDR3 length: 11 amino acids. Germline CDR1 reads DFQATT; CDR2 reads SNEGSKA (reference sequence). CDR3 sequence: CSAYYNYGYTF. The CDR3 DNA reads as TGCAGTGCTTATTATAACTATGGCTACACCTTC.

V and J are TRBV10-3 and TRBJ1-2; 7 bases align to TRBD1. The V segment lost 4 bases and the J segment 2 bases; nucleotides outside the gene matches: 1. The CDR3 has 13 residues. The germline gives CDR1 ENHRY, CDR2 SYGVKD. The CDR3 DNA reads as TGTGCCATCAGTGCAGGGGGAAACTATGGCTACACCTTC. The encoded protein is CAISAGGNYGYTF.

This clonotype was picked up many times. The rearrangement joins TRBV29-1 to TRBJ2-1; 7 nucleotides agree with TRBD2. Germline loops: CDR1 SQVTM, CDR2 ANQGSEA. The CDR3 totals 13 residues. V lost 3 bases to trimming and J lost 1 base; unmatched junction nucleotides: 0. In nucleotides, the CDR3 is TGCAGCGTTGAGGGGGGGTCCTACAATGAGCAGTTCTTC. This codes for CSVEGGSYNEQFF.